The 19 T cell receptor beta chains given below trace back to one sample, sequenced in a study of CD8+CD57+ T cells in acquired aplastic anemia. Using genomic DNA as the template, TCR beta VDJ and CDR3 profiling was carried out. From the reads, TCRdb called clonotypes with MiXCR, one entry per CDR3 protein. The sample yields hundreds of thousands of distinct CDR3 sequences, around 46% seen once. Previously, flow cytometry had revealed CD8+CD57+ cell expansion in the patients chosen for sequencing. The sample comprised sorted CD4+, CD8+, or CD8+CD57+ T cells (not recorded which) from PBMCs. These receptors were collected from a human donor with aplastic anemia.

This clonotype was counted between two and nine times. The rearrangement links TRBV2 to TRBJ2-7; tentatively, D is TRBD2 (5 bases). V was shortened by 3 bases and J by 5 bases, with 11 bases between the two germline ends. The CDR3 has 13 amino acids. CDR1 and CDR2 (germline): SNHLY, FYNNEI. In DNA form, the CDR3 reads TGTGCCAGCAGTGAGGCCCCGGGGAACGAGCAGTACTTC. Residues: CASSEAPGNEQYF.

The chain employs TRBV15 and TRBJ2-3; the match to TRBD2 covers 8 bases. Germline lookup yields CDR1 LNHNV and CDR2 YYDKDF (reference sequence). The CDR3 is 18 residues long. Unmatched junction bases numbered 9, after V lost 1 base and J lost 0 bases. The CDR3 loop reads CATSRAIISGGSTDTQYF. Written as DNA, the CDR3 is TGTGCCACCAGCAGAGCCATAATAAGCGGGGGTAGCACAGATACGCAGTATTTT.

This clonotype has at least ten counts. The V call is TRBV28, the J call TRBJ2-7; tentatively, D is TRBD2 (6 bases). V dropped 6 bases and J dropped 3 bases, with 15 bases sitting between them. CDR3 length: 14 residues. CDR1 is MDHEN and CDR2 is SYDVKM in the germline V gene. DNA of the CDR3: TGTGCCAGCAGAATCGGGACGGGACTCTACGAGCAGTACTTC. Protein product: CASRIGTGLYEQYF.

This clonotype was seen at least ten times. The J gene is TRBJ1-2, the V gene TRBV7-9; 9 nucleotides align to TRBD1. CDR1 and CDR2 from the germline V gene are SEHNR and FQNEAQ (reference sequence). The V segment lost 4 bases and the J segment 8 bases; nucleotides outside the gene matches: 14. This CDR3 has 16 residues. The CDR3 coding sequence is TGTGCCAGCAGCTCCGGAATTTCCGGGACAGGGAACGGCTACACCTTC. Translating it yields CASSSGISGTGNGYTF.

In this sample, this clonotype turned up a few times. This sequence joins TRBV25-1 and TRBJ2-7; TRBD1 aligns across 7 bases. V shed 6 bases and J 3 bases; nucleotides not matched to a gene: 8. Germline values: CDR1 MGHDK, CDR2 SYGVNS. The CDR3 is 14 residues long. Here the CDR3 reads CASSSDGTDYEQYF. CDR3 bases: TGTGCCAGCAGCTCTGACGGGACAGACTACGAGCAGTACTTC.

This clonotype appeared many times. The chain couples TRBV6-5 to TRBJ1-5; no clear D. CDR3 length: 15 amino acids. The germline V and J ends were trimmed by 2 bases and 6 bases, with 14 bases remaining between them. Germline CDR1 and CDR2: MNHEY and SVGAGI. The CDR3 DNA reads as TGTGCCAGCAGTTACGAAGCTAGACCTAGTCAGCCCCAGCATTTT. Amino acid sequence: CASSYEARPSQPQHF.

V and J are TRBV7-9 and TRBJ2-3; D is unclear. V lost 2 bases and J 2 bases, leaving 5 bases between the germline ends. The CDR3 length is 13 residues. CDR1 SEHNR and CDR2 FQNEAQ come from the germline V gene (reference sequence). This CDR3 reads CASSLQFTDTQYF. Here the CDR3 DNA reads TGTGCCAGCAGCTTACAGTTCACAGATACGCAGTATTTT.

This clonotype has ten or more counts. The chain recombines TRBV7-9 with TRBJ2-7; 11 bases map to TRBD2. CDR3 length: 18 residues. Trimming at V came to 5 bases and at J to 4 bases, leaving 16 bases not matched to a gene. Per germline, CDR1 SEHNR and CDR2 FQNEAQ (reference sequence). In DNA form, the CDR3 reads TGTGCCAGCAGCGTCCCGGTAGCGGGAGGGCCTGTACTTTACGAGCAGTACTTC. Its translation: CASSVPVAGGPVLYEQYF.

The gene calls are TRBV29-1 and TRBJ2-7; D might be TRBD1 (6 bases). In germline, CDR1 is SQVTM, CDR2 ANQGSEA. Trimming left V 6 bases short and J 2 bases short, with 11 bases between. The CDR3 loop spans 12 amino acids. CDR3 in amino acids: CSVGRTAYEQYF. The CDR3 nucleotides read TGCAGCGTGGGGCGGACAGCCTACGAGCAGTACTTC.

J is TRBJ2-5 and V is TRBV10-3, with 7 bases that match TRBD1. CDR1 ENHRY and CDR2 SYGVKD come from the germline V gene. The CDR3 sequence is 15 residues long. Trimming at V came to 2 bases and at J to 2 bases, leaving 5 bases not matched to a gene. The chain's CDR3 is CAISENRDRQETQYF. CDR3 DNA: TGTGCCATCAGTGAGAACCGGGACAGACAAGAGACCCAGTACTTC.

In DNA, the CDR3 is TGTGCCAGCAGTTTATCGGCAGGGGTCTTCTATGGCTACACCTTC. This translates into CASSLSAGVFYGYTF. V usage is TRBV27 and J usage is TRBJ1-2; tentatively, D is TRBD1 (6 bases). This CDR3 spans 15 amino acids. Trimming took 0 bases from V and 4 from J, leaving 12 bases between them. Germline CDR1 is MNHEY and CDR2 is SMNVEV (reference sequence).

This clonotype was recorded at least ten times. The CDR3 is CSVDGTTGGIYEQYF. CDR3 in DNA: TGCAGCGTTGACGGGACGACGGGCGGCATCTACGAGCAGTACTTC. The genes are TRBV29-1 and TRBJ2-7, with D perhaps being TRBD1 or TRBD2 (5 bases each). The CDR3 is 15 amino acids. Trimming removed 3 bases at V and 3 bases at J, with 18 bases between. Germline-derived CDR1 and CDR2 are SQVTM and ANQGSEA.

The genes are TRBV9 and TRBJ2-1; D is unclear. Germline lookup yields CDR1 SGDLS and CDR2 YYNGEE. The CDR3 runs 14 residues. Trimming removed 7 bases at V and 12 bases at J, with 23 bases between. This chain's CDR3 is CASSPPISDDGQFF. CDR3 in DNA: TGTGCCAGCTCACCACCCATTTCTGATGATGGGCAGTTCTTC.

There are a few counts of this clonotype. The chain recombines TRBV4-1 with TRBJ2-7; D is possibly TRBD1 (6 bases). The V gene lost 4 bases and the J gene lost 2 bases, with 18 bases spanning the gap. Germline CDR1 and CDR2: MGHRA and YSYEKL. The CDR3 covers 16 residues. As DNA, the CDR3 is TGCGCCAGCAGCCCAGAATCCGGGACAAGAGCCTACGAGCAGTACTTC. Translated, it gives CASSPESGTRAYEQYF.

For this clonotype: The junction differs from germline at one of its ends, possibly a read error. V gene TRBV5-1 combines with J gene TRBJ2-7; no clear D. CDR1 and CDR2 from the germline V gene are SGHRS and YFSETQ. There are 12 residues in the CDR3. DNA of the CDR3: TGCGCCAGCAGCCCGGACGGATACGGGCAGTACTTC. Amino acid sequence: CASSPDGYGQYF.

This clonotype has ten or more counts. The chain joins TRBV10-3 to TRBJ2-7, with 7 bases that match TRBD1. The germline CDR1 and CDR2 sequences are ENHRY and SYGVKD. This CDR3 comprises 15 residues. Unmatched junction bases numbered 10, after V lost 6 bases and J lost 2 bases. The CDR3 sequence is CAIRIQQGPAYEQYF. In DNA form, the CDR3 reads TGTGCCATCAGGATACAACAGGGGCCGGCCTACGAGCAGTACTTC.

The chain recombines TRBV6-5 with TRBJ2-7; D possibly corresponds to TRBD1 (6 bases). Trimming took 11 bases from V and 0 from J, leaving 20 bases between them. Germline V CDR1 and CDR2: MNHEY, SVGAGI. The CDR3 has 15 amino acids. The CDR3: CAAETMGQSSYEQYF. CDR3 nucleotides: TGTGCCGCCGAGACGATGGGACAAAGCTCCTACGAGCAGTACTTC.

The chain links TRBV10-3 to TRBJ2-1; the D is unclear. The V gene's germline CDR1 is ENHRY and CDR2 SYGVKD. This CDR3 comprises 13 residues. The germline V and J ends were trimmed by 3 bases and 0 bases, with 3 bases remaining between them. This chain's CDR3 is CAISDNSYNEQFF. CDR3 DNA sequence: TGTGCCATCAGTGACAACTCCTACAATGAGCAGTTCTTC.

The chain has TRBV19 and TRBJ2-7, with D perhaps TRBD1 (6 bases). Germline V gene lookup returns CDR1 LNHDA and CDR2 SQIVND (reference sequence). This CDR3 region has 11 residues. V lost 6 bases and J 5 bases, leaving 8 bases between the germline ends. The CDR3, as DNA: TGTGCCAGTAGGGGGGCCCACGAGCAGTACTTC. Protein sequence: CASRGAHEQYF.